Presented here are 29 T cell receptor beta chains from one specimen sequenced in a study of cytomegalovirus exposure and HLA in healthy donors. Profiling relied on immunoSEQ multiplex PCR, and the TCRdb table lists in-frame clones only, not all of them. The sample includes around 250,000 clones, almost 90% of them seen just once. Sequenced material: PBMCs. These receptors were taken from a woman aged 18 to 35 in good health and CMV-seronegative.

This clone appeared once. The chain combines TRBV11-3 with TRBJ2-2; the D gene is possibly TRBD1 (6 bases). Germline CDR1 SGHNT, CDR2 YENEEA. The CDR3 sequence is 15 residues long. V lost 5 bases and J lost 6, with 16 bases in between. The CDR3 spells CASSRQGLGSGELFF. In DNA form, the CDR3 reads TGTGCCAGCAGCCGTCAGGGGCTAGGGTCCGGGGAGCTGTTTTTT.

This clone was seen only once. CDR3 residues: CASRTGLGNQPQHF. The CDR3 DNA sequence: TGTGCCAGCAGAACAGGGTTGGGCAATCAGCCCCAGCATTTT. V and J are TRBV6-6 and TRBJ1-5, with D perhaps TRBD1 (6 bases). This CDR3 has 14 amino acids. Between the trimmed V and J ends, which lost 6 bases and 2 bases, there was a span of 11 bases. Looked up from germline, CDR1 is MNHNY and CDR2 is SVGAGI (reference sequence).

V usage is TRBV18 and J usage is TRBJ1-3; TRBD1 is a possible D gene (5 bases). CDR3 length: 15 residues. The V gene lost 0 bases and the J gene lost 2 bases, with 8 bases spanning the gap. Germline V gene sequence: CDR1 KGHSH, CDR2 LQKENI. CDR3 DNA: TGTGCCAGCTCACCACCGAGCAGGGCTGGAAACACCATATATTTT. Its translation: CASSPPSRAGNTIYF.

The chain has TRBV9 and TRBJ2-3; 9 nucleotides align to TRBD2. With 0 bases clipped from V and 7 bases from J, the junction kept 6 bases outside the gene matches. The CDR3 extends over 15 amino acids. The germline V gene encodes CDR1 SGDLS and CDR2 YYNGEE. The CDR3: CASSVAAGGLNTQYF. The CDR3 DNA reads as TGTGCCAGCAGCGTAGCGGCGGGGGGGCTGAATACGCAGTATTTT.

The chain combines TRBV6-5 with TRBJ2-5; D is possibly TRBD2 (7 bases). The germline gives CDR1 MNHEY, CDR2 SVGAGI. Trimming cost V 8 bases and J 3 bases, with 16 bases left between them. The CDR3 loop spans 14 amino acids. Written as DNA, the CDR3 is TGTGCCAGCCATACCCGGGGGGCTGAAGAGACCCAGTACTTC. This codes for CASHTRGAEETQYF.

The V gene is TRBV4-1, the J gene TRBJ1-5, with 7 bases aligning to TRBD1. The CDR3 consists of 14 residues. V lost 5 bases to trimming and J lost 6 bases; unmatched junction nucleotides: 7. Germline CDR1 MGHRA, CDR2 YSYEKL. This CDR3 is CASSKTGAGQPQHF. As DNA, the CDR3 is TGCGCCAGCAGCAAAACAGGGGCCGGTCAGCCCCAGCATTTT.

The DNA for the CDR3 is TGCGCCAGCACCCGTTCCGGGGGTAGCACAGATACGCAGTATTTT. Protein: CASTRSGGSTDTQYF. The chain couples TRBV5-1 to TRBJ2-3; D perhaps matches TRBD2 (6 bases). Germline V gives CDR1 SGHRS, CDR2 YFSETQ. The germline V and J ends were trimmed by 6 bases and 0 bases, with 14 bases remaining between them. The length of the CDR3 is 15 residues.

There are a few counts of this clone. The chain joins TRBV6-4 to TRBJ2-2; no firm D call. The germline V gene has CDR1 MRHNA and CDR2 SNTAGT. This CDR3 contains 13 residues. V lost 3 bases and J lost 4, with 6 bases in between. Here the CDR3 DNA reads TGTGCCAGCAGTGAGTCAGGCACCGGGGAGCTGTTTTTT. It yields the protein CASSESGTGELFF.

The V and J genes are TRBV10-3 and TRBJ2-2; TRBD2 matches at 8 bases. After removal of 3 bases from V and 9 bases from J, the junction contained 6 bases not matched to a gene. Per the germline V gene, CDR1 is ENHRY and CDR2 is SYGVKD. The CDR3 extends over 14 amino acids. CDR3 region: CAISEVAGSRELFF. CDR3 bases: TGTGCCATCAGTGAAGTAGCGGGGTCCCGGGAGCTGTTTTTT.

The chain couples TRBV28 to TRBJ2-2; a weak D match, TRBD1 (6 bases). V shed 3 bases and J shed 3 bases, with 11 bases lying between them. CDR3 size: 15 residues. The V gene's germline CDR1 is MDHEN and CDR2 SYDVKM. The CDR3 loop is CASSFRDTYTGELFF. The CDR3 nucleotides read TGTGCCAGCAGTTTTAGGGACACCTACACCGGGGAGCTGTTTTTT.

This clone was detected once. The rearrangement uses TRBV11-2 and TRBJ2-7; 7 nucleotides agree with TRBD1. The CDR3 runs 15 residues. V trimming: 1 base; J trimming: 2 bases; junction bases outside the gene matches: 5. The V gene's germline CDR1 is SGHAT and CDR2 FQNNGV. CDR3: CASSLGGTAAYEQYV. The DNA of the CDR3 is TGTGCCAGCAGCTTAGGGGGGACAGCTGCCTACGAGCAGTACGTC.

This chain connects TRBV6-1 to TRBJ1-2, with a tentative D call TRBD1 (5 bases). CDR1 MNHNS and CDR2 SASEGT come from the germline V gene. The CDR3 covers 14 residues. The V gene lost 4 bases and the J gene lost 8 bases, with 17 bases spanning the gap. The CDR3 DNA reads TGTGCCAGCAGTGCCGGGGGGGGAGTGGACGGCTACACCTTC. This translates into CASSAGGGVDGYTF.

The table lists this clone with a count of one. The gene calls are TRBV6-5 and TRBJ1-1, with D tentatively TRBD1 (5 bases). Germline values: CDR1 MNHEY, CDR2 SVGAGI. The CDR3 has 14 residues. Trimming took off 1 base at V and 5 bases at J, with 11 bases between the two ends. The CDR3 spells CASSYFGGGTEAFF. The CDR3 nucleotides are TGTGCCAGCAGTTACTTTGGCGGGGGGACTGAAGCTTTCTTT.

The J gene is TRBJ2-2, the V gene TRBV6-5, with 9 bases identical to TRBD2. Germline V CDR1 and CDR2: MNHEY, SVGAGI. V was clipped by 5 bases and J by 3 bases; unmatched bases: 4. The CDR3 covers 15 residues. In nucleotides, the CDR3 is TGTGCCAGCAGTCGCGGGGGGGGGTACACCGGGGAGCTGTTTTTT. Its translation: CASSRGGGYTGELFF.

Only one count was recorded for this clone. J is TRBJ1-4 and V is TRBV19; possibly TRBD1 for D (5 bases). Per the germline V gene, CDR1 is LNHDA and CDR2 is SQIVND (reference sequence). This CDR3 spans 13 amino acids. Trimming took 10 bases from V and 6 from J, leaving 15 bases between them. The chain's CDR3 is CATNRGRDEKLFF. The CDR3 DNA follows: TGTGCCACCAACCGCGGCAGGGATGAAAAACTGTTTTTT. Supplemented by reference TRBV19 and TRBJ1-4, the full variable domain reads DGGITQSPKYLFRKEGQNVTLSCEQNLNHDAMYWYRQDPGQGLRLIYYSQIVNDFQKGDIAEGYSVSREKKESFPLTVTSAQKNPTAFYLCATNRGRDEKLFFGSGTQLSVL.

This clone was detected only once. J is TRBJ2-3 and V is TRBV2; D possibly corresponds to TRBD2 (5 bases). Germline V CDR1 and CDR2: SNHLY, FYNNEI. Trimming stripped 10 bases from V and 0 bases from J, with 20 bases between. The CDR3 runs 16 residues. CDR3 sequence (DNA): TGTGCCACCGTGTCCCCTAGCTCCCATAGCACAGATACGCAGTATTTT. This encodes CATVSPSSHSTDTQYF.

This clone was found once. This chain connects TRBV28 to TRBJ1-5; D unresolved. Germline CDR1 reads MDHEN; CDR2 reads SYDVKM. The CDR3 consists of 17 residues. Trimming removed 4 bases from V and 6 bases from J, with 22 bases in between. CDR3 in DNA: TGTGCCAGCAGTTCAACTCTTGGATCCGCAGCGGGTCAGCCCCAGCATTTT. It encodes CASSSTLGSAAGQPQHF.

The CDR3 sequence: CASSYSSGLGSGYTF. The CDR3 bases are TGTGCCAGCAGTTACTCGTCCGGACTTGGCAGTGGCTACACCTTC. This chain links TRBV6-5 with TRBJ1-2; D unresolved. V was clipped by 0 bases and J by 7 bases, with 15 bases between them. The germline V gene has CDR1 MNHEY and CDR2 SVGAGI. CDR3 length equals 15 residues.

The chain is built from TRBV27 and TRBJ2-5; perhaps TRBD1 as D (6 bases). CDR1 is MNHEY, CDR2 SMNVEV, per germline (reference sequence). The CDR3 has 16 amino acids. With 3 bases removed from V and 3 bases from J, the gap between germline ends came to 17 bases. DNA for the CDR3: TGTGCCAGCAGTTTTTTCTATCCAGGGGCAGAAGAGACCCAGTACTTC. Its translation is CASSFFYPGAEETQYF.

About this clone itself: Relative to the germline gene, one junction end is altered; a read error may explain this. This chain joins TRBV4-3 and TRBJ1-1; possibly TRBD1 for D (5 bases). CDR3 size: 19 residues. The germline CDR1 and CDR2 sequences are LGHNA and YSLEER. The CDR3, as DNA: TGCGCCAGCAGTCAAGGGGACTTGACACTCGAGAGCATGAACACTGAAGCTTTCTTT. This translates into CASSQGDLTLESMNTEAFF.

The rearrangement uses TRBV28 and TRBJ1-2; D not resolved. Per the germline V gene, CDR1 is MDHEN and CDR2 is SYDVKM. CDR3 length: 11 residues. V lost 8 bases and J 0 bases, leaving 4 bases between the germline ends. CDR3 protein: CASDTNYGYTF. CDR3 in DNA: TGTGCCAGCGACACTAACTATGGCTACACCTTC.

The chain couples TRBV7-3 to TRBJ2-6; 7 nucleotides match TRBD2. V shed 2 bases, J shed 1 base, and the junction held 8 bases outside the gene matches. The CDR3 extends over 18 amino acids. The germline gives CDR1 SGHTA, CDR2 FQGTGA. In DNA form, the CDR3 reads TGTGCCAGCAGCTTAGGGCGCAGGGAGGGATCTGGGGCCAACGTCCTGACTTTC. It encodes CASSLGRREGSGANVLTF.

This sequence joins TRBV7-9 and TRBJ1-4, with D unclear. Germline V gene sequence: CDR1 SEHNR, CDR2 FQNEAQ (reference sequence). Trimming shortened V by 1 base and J by 0 bases, and 9 bases separated the two germline ends. CDR3 length: 16 amino acids. The chain's CDR3 is CASSLGQRATNEKLFF. The CDR3 nucleotides are TGTGCCAGCAGCTTAGGTCAGCGGGCAACTAATGAAAAACTGTTTTTT.

The rearrangement links TRBV7-9 to TRBJ1-4; 8 bases map to TRBD1. J lost 8 bases, V lost 5 bases, and 7 bases had no gene match. This CDR3 contains 14 residues. CDR1 and CDR2 (germline): SEHNR, FQNEAQ (reference sequence). CDR3 amino acids: CASSPGGAYEKLFF. The CDR3 DNA reads as TGTGCCAGCAGCCCAGGGGGCGCTTACGAAAAACTGTTTTTT.

The gene calls are TRBV28 and TRBJ2-1; 9 bases agree with TRBD1. The CDR3 is 13 residues long. V dropped 8 bases and J dropped 10; count of bases not matched to a gene: 9. The germline CDR1 and CDR2 sequences are MDHEN and SYDVKM. The CDR3 region is CASPRDRVEEQFF. For the CDR3, the DNA is TGTGCCAGCCCCCGGGACAGGGTGGAAGAGCAGTTCTTC.

The chain links TRBV11-2 to TRBJ2-1; 7 bases align to TRBD1. The V gene end was trimmed by 5 bases and the J gene end by 0 bases; junction bases not matched to a gene: 7. The CDR3 totals 16 residues. CDR1 SGHAT and CDR2 FQNNGV come from the germline V gene. As DNA, the CDR3 is TGTGCCAGCAGCGGAACAGGGGCGATCTCCTACAATGAGCAGTTCTTC. Translating gives CASSGTGAISYNEQFF.

This sequence joins TRBV27 and TRBJ2-5; TRBD2 agrees at 8 bases. V lost 3 bases and J lost 1; bases outside the gene matches: 10. Germline CDR1 reads MNHEY; CDR2 reads SMNVEV (reference sequence). This CDR3 has 17 amino acids. The CDR3, as DNA: TGTGCCAGCAGTTTGTCACGGACTAGCAAAACCCAAGAGACCCAGTACTTC. This translates into CASSLSRTSKTQETQYF.

CDR3 DNA sequence: TGTGCCAGCAGCGTAGCCCCATATGAGGGAACCTACGAGCAGTACTTC. The encoded protein is CASSVAPYEGTYEQYF. The chain has TRBV9 and TRBJ2-7, with a possible D match to TRBD2 (5 bases). The length of the CDR3 is 16 residues. Germline V lookup: CDR1 SGDLS, CDR2 YYNGEE. Deletions cut 0 bases from V and 2 bases from J, with 15 bases between.

This sequence joins TRBV5-1 and TRBJ1-1; a possible D gene is TRBD1 (5 bases). Deletions cut 1 base from V and 2 bases from J, with 9 bases between. Germline CDR1 reads SGHRS; CDR2 reads YFSETQ. This CDR3 is built from 14 residues. CDR3 protein: CASSLYRSNTEAFF. Here the CDR3 DNA reads TGCGCCAGCAGCTTGTACAGGAGTAACACTGAAGCTTTCTTT.